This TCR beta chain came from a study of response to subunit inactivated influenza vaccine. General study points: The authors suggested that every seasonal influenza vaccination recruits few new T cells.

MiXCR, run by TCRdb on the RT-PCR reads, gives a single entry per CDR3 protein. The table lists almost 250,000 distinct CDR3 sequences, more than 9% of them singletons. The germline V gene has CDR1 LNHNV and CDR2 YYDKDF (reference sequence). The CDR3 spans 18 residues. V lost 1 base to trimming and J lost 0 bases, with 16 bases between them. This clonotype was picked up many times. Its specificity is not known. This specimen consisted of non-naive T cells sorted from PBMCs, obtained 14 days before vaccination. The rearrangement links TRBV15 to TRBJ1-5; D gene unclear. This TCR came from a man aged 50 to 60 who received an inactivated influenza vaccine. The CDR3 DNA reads TGTGCCACCAGCAGAGGGAACCGATTTACCTATAGCAATCAGCCCCAGCATTTT. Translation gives CATSRGNRFTYSNQPQHF.